These 18 T cell receptor beta chains came from one sample sequenced in a study of cytomegalovirus exposure and HLA in healthy donors. 13 Jbeta primers and 60 Vbeta primers were used for the PCR. Assay used: immunoSEQ multiplex PCR; TCRdb lists only in-frame clones, some missing. Among about 200,000 clones listed, approximately 70% were seen once. Sequencing input: PBMCs. Receptor source: a man aged 40-49 years in good health and CMV-seropositive.

The chain joins TRBV28 to TRBJ2-7, with D tentatively TRBD1 (6 bases). Germline CDR1 MDHEN, CDR2 SYDVKM. V lost 5 bases, J lost 4 bases, and 18 bases lay in between. CDR3 length: 15 amino acids. CDR3 bases: TGTGCCAGCAGTCCCCCCGGTAGGGGGATATACGAGCAGTACTTC. It yields the protein CASSPPGRGIYEQYF.

This clone was counted a few times. This sequence joins TRBV5-1 and TRBJ2-3; D is perhaps TRBD2 (5 bases). CDR3 length equals 14 residues. Germline loops: CDR1 SGHRS, CDR2 YFSETQ. V dropped 4 bases and J dropped 2 bases, with 11 bases sitting between them. CDR3 region: CASSPAAFTDTQYF. The CDR3 coding sequence is TGCGCCAGCAGCCCAGCGGCCTTCACAGATACGCAGTATTTT.

The chain carries TRBV7-6 and TRBJ2-3, with D possibly matching TRBD2 (7 bases). Trimming took off 3 bases at V and 0 bases at J, with 10 bases between the two ends. CDR3 length equals 15 residues. Germline CDR1 SGHVS, CDR2 FNYEAQ. The CDR3, as DNA: TGTGCCAGCAGCTTCGCGGGGGCTAGCACAGATACGCAGTATTTT. Encoded protein: CASSFAGASTDTQYF.

The gene calls are TRBV5-8 and TRBJ1-5, with 7 bases identical to TRBD1. The CDR3 spans 13 residues. The trim removed 5 bases at V and 6 bases at J, leaving 5 bases unmatched. The germline CDR1 and CDR2 sequences are SGHTS and YDEGEE. Written as DNA, the CDR3 is TGTGCCAGCAGTTACAGGGGAGGTCAGCCCCAGCATTTT. Translation: CASSYRGGQPQHF.

The chain has TRBV6-6 and TRBJ2-7, with TRBD1 matching over 7 bases. V lost 7 bases and J lost 7; bases outside the gene matches: 19. The germline CDR1 and CDR2 sequences are MNHNY and SVGAGI (reference sequence). The CDR3 contains 16 residues. CDR3 in amino acids: CASKARGDSGTREQYF. CDR3 in DNA: TGTGCCAGCAAAGCTCGTGGGGACAGCGGAACGAGGGAGCAGTACTTC.

With regard to this clone: Additional DNA sequences in this sample encode the identical CDR3. This sequence joins TRBV29-1 and TRBJ2-1; 9 bases agree with TRBD1. This CDR3 is built from 15 residues. CDR1 is SQVTM and CDR2 is ANQGSEA in the germline V gene. With V trimmed by 1 base and J by 6 bases, 7 bases remained unmatched. The CDR3 reads CSVEGGGQGPNEQFF. The CDR3 DNA is TGCAGCGTTGAAGGCGGTGGACAGGGGCCCAATGAGCAGTTCTTC.

This clone came up once. J is TRBJ2-7 and V is TRBV6-1, with 9 bases fitting TRBD1. There are 14 residues in the CDR3. The J segment lost 3 bases and the V segment lost 2 bases, leaving 2 bases of the junction unmatched. The germline V gene encodes CDR1 MNHNS and CDR2 SASEGT. The CDR3 DNA reads TGTGCCAGCAGTGAAAGGGACAGGGACTACGAGCAGTACTTC. Protein product: CASSERDRDYEQYF.

This clone was found once. This chain connects TRBV15 to TRBJ1-4; 8 nucleotides agree with TRBD1. J lost 7 bases, V lost 5 bases, and 9 bases had no gene match. The CDR3 has 15 amino acids. Germline V gene lookup returns CDR1 LNHNV and CDR2 YYDKDF (reference sequence). CDR3 loop: CATSGLQGDGEKLFF. For the CDR3, the DNA is TGTGCCACCAGCGGACTACAGGGGGATGGTGAAAAACTGTTTTTT.

This clone appeared a few times. The chain joins TRBV11-2 to TRBJ1-4, with D tentatively TRBD1 (5 bases). Germline lookup yields CDR1 SGHAT and CDR2 FQNNGV. Deletions cut 5 bases from V and 3 bases from J, with 13 bases between. The CDR3 loop spans 15 amino acids. CDR3 sequence reads: CASSPLEGPNEKLFF. CDR3 in DNA: TGTGCCAGCAGCCCCTTGGAGGGGCCTAATGAAAAACTGTTTTTT.

The V call is TRBV11-2, the J call TRBJ2-1; tentative D call: TRBD1 (8 bases). V dropped 7 bases and J dropped 5 bases, with 21 bases sitting between them. CDR1 is SGHAT, CDR2 FQNNGV, per germline. The CDR3 is 16 residues long. The chain's CDR3 is CASTDPYTGGDNEQFF. The CDR3 nucleotides read TGTGCCAGCACCGACCCCTACACAGGGGGGGACAATGAGCAGTTCTTC.

This clone was seen a few times. One junction end does not reproduce the germline sequence, and a read error may be involved. This chain uses TRBV2 with TRBJ2-7, with a weak D call TRBD1 (5 bases). CDR3 length equals 14 residues. Germline lookup yields CDR1 SNHLY and CDR2 FYNNEI. DNA of the CDR3: TGTGCCAGCAGCGATAAGACAGCTACCTACGAGCAGTGCTTC. Its protein is CASSDKTATYEQCF.

The chain carries TRBV15 and TRBJ2-3; tentatively, D is TRBD1 (6 bases). The germline V and J ends were trimmed by 3 bases and 1 base, with 17 bases remaining between them. Germline CDR1 is LNHNV and CDR2 is YYDKDF (reference sequence). This CDR3 is built from 17 residues. CDR3 sequence (DNA): TGTGCCACCAGCAGGTACTCCCGGGACATTCGCACAGATACGCAGTATTTT. Amino acid sequence: CATSRYSRDIRTDTQYF. Using reference TRBV15 and TRBJ2-3 for the parts outside the CDR3, the full variable domain is DAMVIQNPRYQVTQFGKPVTLSCSQTLNHNVMYWYQQKSSQAPKLLFHYYDKDFNNEADTPDNFQSRRPNTSFCFLDIRSPGLGDTAMYLCATSRYSRDIRTDTQYFGPGTRLTVL.

V and J are TRBV5-1 and TRBJ1-6; a possible D gene is TRBD1 (5 bases). The CDR3 spans 16 residues. The ends were cut back, 8 bases at V and 2 bases at J, with 17 bases in the middle. Germline-derived CDR1 and CDR2 are SGHRS and YFSETQ. As DNA, the CDR3 is TGCGCCAGTCGCACCGAACCGACAGCCTATAATTCACCCCTCCACTTT. Its protein is CASRTEPTAYNSPLHF.

CDR3 DNA: TGTGCCAGCAGCGCACAGGGGGCGTCCCCGGGTACGCAGTATTTT. This codes for CASSAQGASPGTQYF. This chain connects TRBV9 to TRBJ2-3; 9 bases fit TRBD1. The germline V gene has CDR1 SGDLS and CDR2 YYNGEE. The CDR3 spans 15 residues. The trim removed 3 bases at V and 8 bases at J, leaving 10 bases unmatched.

The chain combines TRBV4-1 with TRBJ1-4; D unresolved. There are 16 residues in the CDR3. Per germline, CDR1 MGHRA and CDR2 YSYEKL. Trimming removed 1 base at V and 8 bases at J, with 17 bases between. The CDR3 loop reads CASSQAREEGAEKLFF. DNA of the CDR3: TGCGCCAGCAGCCAAGCCCGAGAGGAGGGTGCGGAAAAACTGTTTTTT.

The chain combines TRBV29-1 with TRBJ2-3; 10 nucleotides agree with TRBD1. The ends lost 7 bases at V and 4 bases at J; junction bases unmatched: 5. This CDR3 has 13 residues. Germline CDR1 reads SQVTM; CDR2 reads ANQGSEA. CDR3 protein: CSAGQGGSDTQYF. The CDR3 bases are TGCAGCGCCGGACAGGGGGGATCAGATACGCAGTATTTT.

This chain uses TRBV4-3 with TRBJ2-2; perhaps TRBD1 as D (6 bases). V was trimmed by 1 base and J by 1 base, leaving 13 bases between them. The germline CDR1 and CDR2 sequences are LGHNA and YSLEER. The CDR3 is 17 amino acids. The CDR3 DNA is TGCGCCAGCAGCCAAGGGGCCCCGGGACAGAACACCGGGGAGCTGTTTTTT. It translates to CASSQGAPGQNTGELFF.

This clone was found once. The J gene is TRBJ2-2, the V gene TRBV2, with D tentatively TRBD1 (7 bases). The CDR3 runs to 16 residues. Per germline, CDR1 SNHLY and CDR2 FYNNEI. Between the trimmed V and J ends, which lost 2 bases and 5 bases, there was a span of 15 bases. The CDR3 here is CASSEPKTGRTGELFF. CDR3 in DNA: TGTGCCAGCAGTGAACCAAAGACAGGGAGGACCGGGGAGCTGTTTTTT.